What follows are 7 T cell receptor beta chains derived from one specimen sequenced in a study of cytomegalovirus exposure and HLA in healthy donors. This PCR relied on a set of 60 Vbeta primers and 13 Jbeta primers. Some clones are missing from TCRdb's copy, which holds only in-frame ones; the method was immunoSEQ multiplex PCR. The repertoire has 70,000 to 90,000 clones, around 66% of them found once; the top ten carry about 15%. Sequenced sample: PBMCs. The receptors were gathered from a woman aged 40-49 years in good health and CMV-seropositive.

This clone was observed a few times. The rearrangement joins TRBV7-2 to TRBJ1-3; possible D gene TRBD1, 5 bases. CDR3 length: 15 residues. The V and J ends lost 4 bases and 1 base respectively, with 11 bases between them. Germline CDR1 SGHTA, CDR2 FQGNSA. The CDR3 protein is CASSSSGASGNTIYF. As DNA, the CDR3 is TGTGCCAGCAGCTCCAGCGGGGCGTCTGGAAACACCATATATTTT.

This clone was seen a few times. The chain joins TRBV7-2 to TRBJ2-7; 8 positions match TRBD1. Germline CDR1 reads SGHTA; CDR2 reads FQGNSA. Losses at the gene ends were 5 bases for V and 6 bases for J; bases not matched to a gene: 12. The CDR3 contains 15 residues. The CDR3 coding sequence is TGTGCCAGCAGCCAAACAGGGGGTTGGGGAAGCGAGCAGTACTTC. It encodes CASSQTGGWGSEQYF.

This clone was recorded a few times. The CDR3 DNA is TGCAGCGTTGAGGGGGGGTGGGGCTACAATGAGCAGTTCTTC. This gives the protein CSVEGGWGYNEQFF. This chain links TRBV29-1 with TRBJ2-1, with TRBD2 identical over 7 bases. Per germline, CDR1 SQVTM and CDR2 ANQGSEA. V lost 3 bases, J lost 3 bases, and 5 bases stayed unmatched. This CDR3 is 14 amino acids long.

V and J are TRBV28 and TRBJ1-2, with no clear D. Germline V gene sequence: CDR1 MDHEN, CDR2 SYDVKM. The CDR3 consists of 15 residues. V lost 6 bases, J lost 7 bases, and 21 bases lay in between. CDR3 amino acids: CASRTFPSDAGGYTF. The CDR3 nucleotides read TGTGCCAGCAGGACTTTCCCCTCTGATGCGGGTGGCTACACCTTC.

This clone was counted between two and nine times. This rearrangement joins TRBV10-2 to TRBJ2-7; 12 bases are shared with TRBD2. Germline V gives CDR1 WSHSY, CDR2 SAAADI. CDR3 length: 15 residues. The ends lost 4 bases at V and 3 bases at J; junction bases unmatched: 4. The CDR3 sequence is CASSGASGRGYEQYF. DNA for the CDR3: TGCGCCAGCAGTGGGGCTAGCGGGAGGGGCTACGAGCAGTACTTC.

This clone was seen only once. V and J are TRBV10-3 and TRBJ1-2; possibly TRBD1 for D (6 bases). The CDR3 spans 15 residues. The V gene lost 2 bases and the J gene lost 0 bases, with 10 bases spanning the gap. Germline CDR1 reads ENHRY; CDR2 reads SYGVKD. CDR3 residues: CAISERQDANYGYTF. Written as DNA, the CDR3 is TGTGCCATCAGTGAGCGACAGGACGCTAACTATGGCTACACCTTC.

The CDR3, as DNA: TGTGCCAGCACGTACGAGGAAGAGGGGGCTGGCTATGGCTACACCTTC. It is translated as CASTYEEEGAGYGYTF. The chain links TRBV18 to TRBJ1-2; 7 bases are shared with TRBD1. The V and J ends lost 8 bases and 4 bases, in that order; junction bases with no gene match: 16. CDR1 and CDR2 (germline): KGHSH, LQKENI. The CDR3 covers 16 residues.